The present TCR beta chain was sequenced within a study of a mutant IDH1 vaccine in newly diagnosed glioma. In the study overall: Eight vaccinations went to patients in weeks 1, 3, 5, 7, 11, 15, 19, 23. Radiotherapy, temozolomide, or both had been given previously, and both were given to most.

The data were produced by immunoSEQ multiplex PCR, yet TCRdb's version contains in-frame clones alone and is incomplete. The sample contains around 60,000 clones, about 88% of which appear only once. Stated time point: week 11, during vaccination. Doses of 300 ug of mutant IDH1 20-mer peptide were given with topical imiquimod. Germline values: CDR1 SGHVS, CDR2 FNYEAQ. V trimming: 5 bases; J trimming: 5 bases; junction bases outside the gene matches: 6. The CDR3 runs 15 residues. Regarding this clone: Its antigen is not known.

The source was PBMCs, collected from a glioma patient whose treatment included an IDH1 peptide vaccine. This TCR was sampled from a man in his forties or fifties with glioma. The V gene is TRBV7-6, the J gene TRBJ2-2; 9 positions agree with TRBD1. Written as DNA, the CDR3 is TGTGCCAGCAGCCCCATGACAGGGGGAACCGGGGAGCTGTTTTTT. Amino acid sequence: CASSPMTGGTGELFF.